The sequence of this TCR beta chain was determined in a study of T cells in localized non-small cell lung cancer. The study's findings and limits: A single tumor region was sequenced, leaving heterogeneity possible. In the blood, greater T cell density corresponded to longer overall survival. Appearing in adjacent lung were a median about 50 of the top 100 tumor clones. Measurement of T cell clonality placed uninvolved adjacent lung highest, above the level in tumor.

Produced via immunoSEQ multiplex PCR; TCRdb's table is partial and in-frame only. The data show about 82,000 clones, roughly 75% seen once. With 3 bases removed from V and 1 base from J, the gap between germline ends came to 12 bases. CDR1 and CDR2 from the germline V gene are KGHSH and LQKENI. CDR3 length: 16 residues. In the case of this clone: The antigen remains undetermined.

This TCR came from a man between 40 and 70 years old with stage II squamous cell lung carcinoma. This sequence joins TRBV18 and TRBJ2-2, with D possibly being TRBD2 (5 bases). The sequences come from PBMCs, collected before any cancer treatment. CDR3 sequence (DNA): TGTGCCAGCTCACCCTTCCGGGATTTGAACACCGGGGAGCTGTTTTTT. Translated: CASSPFRDLNTGELFF. The full variable domain, completed using reference TRBV18 and TRBJ2-2, is NAGVMQNPRHLVRRRGQEARLRCSPMKGHSHVYWYRQLPEEGLKFMVYLQKENIIDESGMPKERFSAEFPKEGPSILRIQQVVRGDSAAYFCASSPFRDLNTGELFFGEGSRLTVL.